This entry lists 32 T cell receptor beta chains sequenced from one sample in a study of blood T cell repertoires in COVID-19. TCRdb's table, derived via immunoSEQ multiplex PCR, lists solely in-frame clones and lacks some. The sample consists of about 270,000 clones, around 87% of them appearing once. Sequencing was carried out using PBMCs or T cells enriched from blood (not recorded which). These receptor sequences come from a woman between 18 and 30 years old who had recovered from COVID-19.

This chain links TRBV30 with TRBJ2-7, with D perhaps TRBD2 (5 bases). The CDR3 contains 12 residues. From germline, CDR1 is GTSNPN and CDR2 SVGIG (reference sequence). Trimming left V 3 bases short and J 3 bases short, with 9 bases between. The CDR3 reads CAWRREGYEQYF. In DNA form, the CDR3 reads TGTGCCTGGAGGAGGGAAGGCTACGAGCAGTACTTC. The complete variable domain, with remaining parts taken from reference TRBV30 and TRBJ2-7, reads SQTIHQWPATLVQPVGSPLSLECTVEGTSNPNLYWYRQAAGRGLQLLFYSVGIGQISSEVPQNLSASRPQDRQFILSSKKLLLSDSGFYLCAWRREGYEQYFGPGTRLTVT.

The chain joins TRBV7-9 to TRBJ2-1, with D possibly TRBD2 on 7 matching bases. Germline V gene sequence: CDR1 SEHNR, CDR2 FQNEAQ (reference sequence). CDR3 length: 15 amino acids. Between the trimmed V and J ends, which lost 2 bases and 3 bases, there was a span of 11 bases. CDR3 protein: CASSLTGRDYNEQFF. CDR3 nucleotide sequence: TGTGCCAGCAGCTTAACAGGGAGGGACTACAATGAGCAGTTCTTC.

This chain connects TRBV4-1 to TRBJ2-1, with D perhaps TRBD2 (5 bases). The germline CDR1 and CDR2 sequences are MGHRA and YSYEKL. V was shortened by 1 base and J by 6 bases, with 13 bases between the two germline ends. The CDR3 runs to 15 residues. In nucleotides, the CDR3 is TGCGCCAGCAGCCAAGCGGGGATGATTGGCAATGAGCAGTTCTTC. It is translated as CASSQAGMIGNEQFF.

V gene TRBV24-1 combines with J gene TRBJ1-2; possibly TRBD1 for D (5 bases). The CDR3 loop spans 12 amino acids. V was cut by 4 bases and J by 8 bases, with 10 bases left in between. Germline-derived CDR1 and CDR2 are KGHDR and SFDVKD. The CDR3: CATSDPRGGYTF. CDR3 DNA: TGTGCCACCAGTGACCCCCGGGGGGGCTACACCTTC.

V is TRBV4-2 and J is TRBJ2-5, with 12 bases identical to TRBD2. Per the germline V gene, CDR1 is LGHNA and CDR2 is YNFKEQ. V dropped 0 bases and J dropped 5; count of bases not matched to a gene: 10. The length of the CDR3 is 18 residues. The CDR3 DNA sequence: TGTGCCAGCAGCCAAGATCGGGATTCTAGCGGGGGGGCCGAGACCCAGTACTTC. The encoded protein is CASSQDRDSSGGAETQYF.

This clone occurred once. This chain joins TRBV29-1 and TRBJ2-3, with D possibly TRBD2 on 5 matching bases. V was shortened by 7 bases and J by 0 bases, with 14 bases between the two germline ends. Per germline, CDR1 SQVTM and CDR2 ANQGSEA. The CDR3 consists of 14 residues. CDR3 DNA sequence: TGCAGCGCTGGACTGGGCGGGAGCACAGATACGCAGTATTTT. Translation gives CSAGLGGSTDTQYF.

This clone has just one count. V usage is TRBV10-3 and J usage is TRBJ2-1; D gene uncertain. The CDR3 has 14 amino acids. V was pared by 10 bases and J by 0 bases, with 13 bases between. Germline CDR1 is ENHRY and CDR2 is SYGVKD. For the CDR3, the DNA is TGTGCCACTAAAGATCCCCTCTCCTACAATGAGCAGTTCTTC. Amino acid sequence: CATKDPLSYNEQFF.

The chain has TRBV9 and TRBJ2-7; 11 nucleotides match TRBD2. Germline V CDR1 and CDR2: SGDLS, YYNGEE. There are 16 residues in the CDR3. The trim removed 4 bases at V and 2 bases at J, leaving 8 bases unmatched. The CDR3 loop is CASSPQLAGAAYEQYF. CDR3 coding DNA: TGTGCCAGCAGCCCTCAACTAGCGGGGGCCGCCTACGAGCAGTACTTC.

This chain uses TRBV13 with TRBJ1-2, with D perhaps matching TRBD1 (5 bases). V dropped 0 bases and J dropped 3 bases, with 8 bases sitting between them. In germline, CDR1 is PRHDT, CDR2 FYEKMQ (reference sequence). The CDR3 covers 14 residues. The CDR3, as DNA: TGTGCCAGCAGCTTAGGAGTCAGGGACTATGGCTACACCTTC. It is translated as CASSLGVRDYGYTF. The full variable domain, completed using reference TRBV13 and TRBJ1-2, is AAGVIQSPRHLIKEKRETATLKCYPIPRHDTVYWYQQGPGQDPQFLISFYEKMQSDKGSIPDRFSAQQFSDYHSELNMSSLELGDSALYFCASSLGVRDYGYTFGSGTRLTVV.

V and J are TRBV13 and TRBJ2-7; D gene unclear. The CDR3 spans 13 residues. V lost 5 bases and J 3 bases, leaving 11 bases between the germline ends. Germline V gene data show CDR1 as PRHDT and CDR2 as FYEKMQ (reference sequence). In DNA, the CDR3 is TGTGCCAGCAGCCTAACAGTTAACTACGAGCAGTACTTC. This encodes CASSLTVNYEQYF. Full variable domain (rest looked up from reference TRBV13 and TRBJ2-7): AAGVIQSPRHLIKEKRETATLKCYPIPRHDTVYWYQQGPGQDPQFLISFYEKMQSDKGSIPDRFSAQQFSDYHSELNMSSLELGDSALYFCASSLTVNYEQYFGPGTRLTVT.

The rearrangement joins TRBV9 to TRBJ2-7; tentative D call: TRBD2 (6 bases). The CDR3 extends over 16 amino acids. Trimming shortened V by 4 bases and J by 6 bases, and 23 bases separated the two germline ends. Germline V gene sequence: CDR1 SGDLS, CDR2 YYNGEE. The CDR3 bases are TGTGCCAGCAGCCAGGGACTTCCGGGTTCTCCCGGCGAGCAGTACTTC. Translating it yields CASSQGLPGSPGEQYF.

This chain joins TRBV29-1 and TRBJ1-5; D perhaps matches TRBD1 (6 bases). The CDR3 has 13 amino acids. The germline V and J ends were trimmed by 7 bases and 3 bases, with 13 bases remaining between them. Germline CDR1 is SQVTM and CDR2 is ANQGSEA. CDR3 sequence reads: CSGATGINQPQHF. The CDR3 DNA sequence: TGCAGCGGAGCTACAGGGATCAATCAGCCCCAGCATTTT.

The V gene is TRBV5-1, the J gene TRBJ2-5; TRBD2 might be the D (5 bases). The germline V gene has CDR1 SGHRS and CDR2 YFSETQ. V dropped 0 bases and J dropped 1 base, with 13 bases sitting between them. CDR3 length: 16 residues. Here the CDR3 DNA reads TGCGCCAGCAGCTTGGTTCGGGCCAGCGGCCAAGAGACCCAGTACTTC. It specifies CASSLVRASGQETQYF. The full variable domain, completed using reference TRBV5-1 and TRBJ2-5, is KAGVTQTPRYLIKTRGQQVTLSCSPISGHRSVSWYQQTPGQGLQFLFEYFSETQRNKGNFPGRFSGRQFSNSRSEMNVSTLELGDSALYLCASSLVRASGQETQYFGPGTRLLVL.

The V call is TRBV11-1, the J call TRBJ2-3; possible D gene TRBD2, 5 bases. V lost 2 bases and J 0 bases, leaving 9 bases between the germline ends. This CDR3 comprises 15 residues. Germline CDR1 SGHAT, CDR2 FQDESV (reference sequence). The CDR3 loop reads CASSLRLRSTDTQYF. CDR3 sequence (DNA): TGTGCCAGCAGCTTACGACTACGGAGCACAGATACGCAGTATTTT.

As to this clone: At one end the junction does not follow the germline gene, possibly because of a read error. The chain recombines TRBV3-1 (or the pseudogene TRBV3-2) with TRBJ2-7; the match to TRBD2 covers 7 bases. Germline loops: CDR1 LGHDT, CDR2 YNNKEL (reference sequence). This CDR3 has 14 residues. CDR3 nucleotides: TGTGCCAGCAGCCCACTAGCGAACTCCCACGAGCAGTACTTC. Protein: CASSPLANSHEQYF.

The CDR3 spells CSVDSVDSRETQYF. The CDR3 DNA sequence: TGCAGCGTGGACTCCGTGGACAGTAGAGAGACCCAGTACTTC. The genes are TRBV29-1 and TRBJ2-5, with D maybe TRBD1 (6 bases). Looked up from germline, CDR1 is SQVTM and CDR2 is ANQGSEA. This CDR3 has 14 amino acids. With 6 bases removed from V and 4 bases from J, the gap between germline ends came to 18 bases.

The chain has TRBV6-5 and TRBJ2-3; possible D gene TRBD2, 5 bases. The V and J ends lost 6 bases and 2 bases respectively, with 6 bases between them. There are 12 residues in the CDR3. Germline loops: CDR1 MNHEY, CDR2 SVGAGI. The CDR3 is CASRRATDTQYF. The CDR3 DNA is TGTGCCAGCAGGCGGGCCACAGATACGCAGTATTTT.

This clone was seen just once. The CDR3 nucleotides read TGTGCCACCAGCGAGAGACTAGCGGGCGGGGATACGCAGTATTTT. This encodes CATSERLAGGDTQYF. This chain connects TRBV15 to TRBJ2-3, with 10 bases that match TRBD2. V gave up 5 bases and J gave up 6 bases; unmatched junction bases: 8. Germline V gene data show CDR1 as LNHNV and CDR2 as YYDKDF (reference sequence). This CDR3 is 15 amino acids long.

In its sample, this clone was seen once. The V gene is TRBV27, the J gene TRBJ2-3; D gene uncertain. CDR1 is MNHEY and CDR2 is SMNVEV in the germline V gene (reference sequence). This CDR3 spans 15 amino acids. Trimming took 3 bases from V and 0 from J, leaving 10 bases between them. CDR3: CASSFELRSTDTQYF. CDR3 sequence (DNA): TGTGCCAGCAGTTTTGAGCTGCGAAGCACAGATACGCAGTATTTT.

The chain joins TRBV3-1 (or the pseudogene TRBV3-2) to TRBJ2-2, with 11 bases matching TRBD2. V trimming: 3 bases; J trimming: 5 bases; junction bases outside the gene matches: 8. Per the germline V gene, CDR1 is LGHDT and CDR2 is YNNKEL (reference sequence). The CDR3 has 17 residues. The CDR3 reads CASSHFGLAGSTGELFF. In nucleotides, the CDR3 is TGTGCCAGCAGCCACTTCGGACTAGCGGGTTCGACCGGGGAGCTGTTTTTT.

The CDR3 loop is CASSLISQIGVSEQYF. The CDR3, as DNA: TGTGCCAGCAGTTTAATCTCCCAAATAGGGGTTTCGGAGCAGTACTTC. The chain carries TRBV27 and TRBJ2-7, with D possibly being TRBD1 (5 bases). This CDR3 region has 16 residues. Trimming left V 2 bases short and J 7 bases short, with 21 bases between. CDR1 is MNHEY, CDR2 SMNVEV, per germline (reference sequence).

This chain uses TRBV7-6 with TRBJ1-4; D perhaps matches TRBD1 (6 bases). Looked up from germline, CDR1 is SGHVS and CDR2 is FNYEAQ. Trimming took 4 bases from V and 8 from J, leaving 20 bases between them. This CDR3 spans 16 amino acids. The CDR3 sequence is CASSSRGSGAWEKLFF. CDR3 nucleotides: TGTGCCAGCAGCTCCAGAGGGTCAGGGGCCTGGGAAAAACTGTTTTTT.

The chain links TRBV4-1 to TRBJ2-1; D ambiguous. Germline CDR1 is MGHRA and CDR2 is YSYEKL. The CDR3 is made up of 12 amino acids. The ends were cut back, 1 base at V and 7 bases at J, with 5 bases in the middle. CDR3 region: CASSQAFNEQFF. Here the CDR3 DNA reads TGCGCCAGCAGCCAAGCCTTTAATGAGCAGTTCTTC.

This clone came up a few times. The chain links TRBV4-2 to TRBJ1-4; D call uncertain. The V gene's germline CDR1 is LGHNA and CDR2 YNFKEQ. The CDR3 loop spans 14 amino acids. The V end lost 4 bases, the J end lost 5 bases, and 11 bases lay between the germline ends. The CDR3 loop reads CASSPTLVNEKLFF. DNA of the CDR3: TGTGCCAGCAGCCCGACTCTTGTCAATGAAAAACTGTTTTTT.

V and J are TRBV19 and TRBJ1-4; maybe TRBD1 (5 bases). Trimming cost V 8 bases and J 4 bases, with 17 bases left between them. The CDR3 spans 15 residues. Germline CDR1 and CDR2: LNHDA and SQIVND (reference sequence). The CDR3 DNA is TGTGCCAGTTCGGGGGGACCGTCCCGTAATGAAAAACTGTTTTTT. Translated: CASSGGPSRNEKLFF.

The chain combines TRBV5-4 with TRBJ2-3, with 7 bases lining up with TRBD1. V lost 4 bases to trimming and J lost 1 base; unmatched junction nucleotides: 6. The CDR3 sequence is 15 residues long. Germline-derived CDR1 and CDR2 are SGHNT and YYREEE (reference sequence). The DNA for the CDR3 is TGTGCCAGCAGCAGAGGGACAGCAGGCACAGATACGCAGTATTTT. The encoded protein is CASSRGTAGTDTQYF. The whole variable domain, filled in from reference TRBV5-4 and TRBJ2-3, reads ETGVTQSPTHLIKTRGQQVTLRCSSQSGHNTVSWYQQALGQGPQFIFQYYREEENGRGNFPPRFSGLQFPNYSSELNVNALELDDSALYLCASSRGTAGTDTQYFGPGTRLTVL.

This chain connects TRBV15 to TRBJ2-7, with D possibly TRBD2 on 7 matching bases. CDR1 LNHNV and CDR2 YYDKDF come from the germline V gene (reference sequence). V lost 5 bases, J lost 3 bases, and 17 bases lay in between. This CDR3 has 15 amino acids. The CDR3 bases are TGTGCCACCAGCCCCAATTGGGGGGGCATCTACGAGCAGTACTTC. It yields the protein CATSPNWGGIYEQYF.

J is TRBJ2-3 and V is TRBV9; 8 bases fit TRBD2. The length of the CDR3 is 17 residues. J was trimmed by 2 bases and V by 0 bases; bases with no gene match: 8. Germline lookup yields CDR1 SGDLS and CDR2 YYNGEE. The CDR3, as DNA: TGTGCCAGCAGCGTAGGGGCCAGCGGGGGCCACACAGATACGCAGTATTTT. It specifies CASSVGASGGHTDTQYF.

V is TRBV6-5 and J is TRBJ2-7; D may be TRBD2 (5 bases). CDR1 and CDR2 from the germline V gene are MNHEY and SVGAGI. The germline V and J ends were trimmed by 6 bases and 5 bases, with 11 bases remaining between them. CDR3 length: 12 residues. Here the CDR3 reads CASSRGPHEQYF. The DNA of the CDR3 is TGTGCCAGCAGCCGCGGGCCTCACGAGCAGTACTTC.

The chain combines TRBV19 with TRBJ2-7; 7 positions match TRBD1. CDR1 and CDR2 (germline): LNHDA, SQIVND (reference sequence). With V trimmed by 0 bases and J by 0 bases, 14 bases remained unmatched. The CDR3 extends over 19 amino acids. The CDR3 nucleotides read TGTGCCAGTAGTATAGACCTCGTGCTGGACAGGATAACCTCCTACGAGCAGTACTTC. It translates to CASSIDLVLDRITSYEQYF.

The chain is built from TRBV7-8 and TRBJ2-4; 10 nucleotides align to TRBD2. This CDR3 is built from 14 residues. V shed 5 bases and J 8 bases; nucleotides not matched to a gene: 6. Germline V gives CDR1 SGHVS, CDR2 FQNEAQ. The CDR3 region has the DNA TGTGCCAGCAGCCGGACTAGCGGTGGGGACATTCAGTACTTC. This translates into CASSRTSGGDIQYF.

CDR3 DNA: TGCGCCAGCAGCTTGTCAGGGTTGAATCAGCCCCAGCATTTT. The encoded protein is CASSLSGLNQPQHF. The rearrangement joins TRBV5-1 to TRBJ1-5, with D possibly matching TRBD1 (5 bases). The CDR3 is 14 amino acids. Per germline, CDR1 SGHRS and CDR2 YFSETQ. The V end lost 1 base, the J end lost 4 bases, and 9 bases lay between the germline ends.